Below, 5 T cell receptor beta chains from the same sample are listed, as sequenced in a study of blood T cell repertoires in COVID-19. TCRdb keeps only in-frame clones here, not all; method: immunoSEQ multiplex PCR. The sample includes about 180,000 clones, 89% of them seen just once. Source material: peripheral blood. These receptors were collected from a man between 18 and 35 years old who had recovered from COVID-19.

The chain carries TRBV7-9 and TRBJ2-1; D perhaps matches TRBD2 (5 bases). The CDR3 runs 14 residues. CDR1 and CDR2 from the germline V gene are SEHNR and FQNEAQ (reference sequence). The ends were cut back, 5 bases at V and 9 bases at J, with 17 bases in the middle. The CDR3 DNA follows: TGTGCCAGCAGCCCCAACGGACTCCTGGTTGAGCAGTTCTTC. Translating it yields CASSPNGLLVEQFF.

V and J are TRBV6-2 or TRBV6-3 and TRBJ1-5, with a possible D match to TRBD1 (5 bases). V was trimmed by 6 bases and J by 5 bases, leaving 14 bases between them. CDR1 and CDR2 (germline): MNHEY, SVGEGT. The CDR3 runs to 14 residues. The CDR3 DNA reads TGTGCCAGCAGCCCCTGGCAGGGCGATCAGCCCCAGCATTTT. Protein sequence: CASSPWQGDQPQHF.

The rearrangement links TRBV28 to TRBJ2-5; 7 nucleotides agree with TRBD2. The V gene end was trimmed by 5 bases and the J gene end by 5 bases; junction bases not matched to a gene: 20. Per the germline V gene, CDR1 is MDHEN and CDR2 is SYDVKM. This CDR3 contains 18 residues. The CDR3 nucleotides are TGTGCCAGCAGTCCCCCAGGCAGCGGGATGGCTCCTGAGGAGACCCAGTACTTC. Protein sequence: CASSPPGSGMAPEETQYF.

CDR3 nucleotides: TGTGCCAGCACCCTGGGCGCTAAAAATTCACCCCTCCACTTT. This sequence encodes CASTLGAKNSPLHF. The V and J genes are TRBV6-5 and TRBJ1-6; unclear D gene. This CDR3 comprises 14 residues. Trimming removed 7 bases from V and 7 bases from J, with 14 bases in between. The germline V gene encodes CDR1 MNHEY and CDR2 SVGAGI.

The chain employs TRBV9 and TRBJ2-1; a weak D match, TRBD2 (5 bases). This CDR3 comprises 15 residues. V shed 4 bases and J shed 1 base, with 12 bases lying between them. Germline V gene lookup returns CDR1 SGDLS and CDR2 YYNGEE. CDR3 nucleotide sequence: TGTGCCAGCAGCCTCGAGGAGGAGTCCTACAATGAGCAGTTCTTC. It yields the protein CASSLEEESYNEQFF.